Listed below are T cell receptor beta chains from one sample, sequenced in a study of blood T cell repertoires in COVID-19. Assay: immunoSEQ multiplex PCR; the TCRdb copy retains only in-frame clones and omits some. The sample shows roughly 80,000 clones, around 88% of them seen only once. Input material: peripheral blood. Receptor source: a woman of 80 years or more with acute or convalescent COVID-19. CDR3s include the opening cysteine and the closing phenylalanine or tryptophan. A D gene is named only where the DNA matches it firmly. Clone size is shown for a subset of rows, as once, few, many or a class of expanded clone.

TRBV5-8,TRBJ1-3,.,.,CASSLEQGYGNTIYF,TGTGCCAGCAGCTTGGAGCAGGGGTATGGAAACACCATATATTTT
TRBV5-1,TRBJ2-7,TRBD2,few,CASSATSPAYEQYF,TGCGCCAGCAGCGCGACTAGCCCAGCCTACGAGCAGTACTTC
TRBV5-1,TRBJ2-7,.,.,CASSPEGGGSLEQYF,TGCGCCAGCAGCCCGGAAGGGGGGGGAAGTCTCGAGCAGTACTTC
TRBV19,TRBJ2-5,.,once,CASSIQGGFQETQYF,TGTGCCAGTAGTATTCAGGGGGGTTTTCAAGAGACCCAGTACTTC
TRBV30,TRBJ1-6,.,once,CAWRGAGPLGISPLHF,TGTGCCTGGAGGGGGGCAGGGCCACTAGGGATTTCACCCCTCCACTTT
TRBV9,TRBJ1-5,.,once,CASSVSGAGGPQHF,TGTGCCAGCAGCGTTTCAGGGGCGGGAGGGCCCCAGCATTTT
TRBV19,TRBJ2-1,TRBD1,.,CASKAAGGYNEQFF,TGTGCCAGTAAAGCGGCAGGGGGCTACAATGAGCAGTTCTTC
TRBV6-2/TRBV6-3,TRBJ1-5,TRBD1,.,CASSNVGQGGQPQHF,TGTGCCAGCAGTAACGTTGGACAGGGAGGACAGCCCCAGCATTTT
TRBV6-5,TRBJ1-1,TRBD1,.,CASSTGGGYTEAFF,TGTGCCAGCAGTACAGGGGGAGGGTACACTGAAGCTTTCTTT
TRBV7-6,TRBJ2-5,TRBD1,.,CASSLAAKGARETQYF,TGTGCCAGCAGCTTAGCGGCCAAGGGGGCCAGGGAGACCCAGTACTTC
TRBV30,TRBJ2-3,TRBD1,.,CAWSPGGRPRDTQYF,TGTGCCTGGAGCCCAGGGGGCAGACCAAGGGATACGCAGTATTTT
TRBV11-3,TRBJ2-7,.,.,CASSLGLQYEQYF,TGTGCCAGCAGCTTAGGACTGCAGTACGAGCAGTACTTC